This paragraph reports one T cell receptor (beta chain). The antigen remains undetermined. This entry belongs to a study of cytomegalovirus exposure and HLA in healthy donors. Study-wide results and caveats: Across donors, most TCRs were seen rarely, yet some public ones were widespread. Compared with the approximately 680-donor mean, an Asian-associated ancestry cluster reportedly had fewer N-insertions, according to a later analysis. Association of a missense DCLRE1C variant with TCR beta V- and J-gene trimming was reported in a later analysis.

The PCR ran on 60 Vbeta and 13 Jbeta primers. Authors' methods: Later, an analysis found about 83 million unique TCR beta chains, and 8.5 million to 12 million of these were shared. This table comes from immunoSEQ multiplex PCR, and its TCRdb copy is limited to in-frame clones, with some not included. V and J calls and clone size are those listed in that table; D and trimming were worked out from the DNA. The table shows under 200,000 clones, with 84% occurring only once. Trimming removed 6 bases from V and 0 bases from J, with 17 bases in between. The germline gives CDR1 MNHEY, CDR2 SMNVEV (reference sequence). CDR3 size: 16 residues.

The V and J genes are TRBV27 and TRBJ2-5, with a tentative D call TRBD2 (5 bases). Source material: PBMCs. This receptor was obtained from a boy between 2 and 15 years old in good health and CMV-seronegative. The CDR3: CASSPSSGEYQETQYF. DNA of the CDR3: TGTGCCAGCAGCCCCTCTAGTGGGGAGTACCAAGAGACCCAGTACTTC.